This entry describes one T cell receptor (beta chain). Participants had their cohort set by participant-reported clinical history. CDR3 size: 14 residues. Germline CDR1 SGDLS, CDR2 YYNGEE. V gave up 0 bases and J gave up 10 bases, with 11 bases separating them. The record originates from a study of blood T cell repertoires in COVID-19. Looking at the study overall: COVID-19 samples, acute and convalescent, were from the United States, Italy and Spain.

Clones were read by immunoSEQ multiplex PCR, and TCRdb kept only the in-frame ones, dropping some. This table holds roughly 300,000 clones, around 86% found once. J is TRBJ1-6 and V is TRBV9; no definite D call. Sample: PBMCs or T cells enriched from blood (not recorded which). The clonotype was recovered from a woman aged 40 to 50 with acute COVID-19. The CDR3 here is CASSVGVGESPLHF. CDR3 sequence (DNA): TGTGCCAGCAGCGTAGGGGTGGGAGAATCACCCCTCCACTTT.